A single sample is the source of the 21 T cell receptor beta chains below, sequenced in a study of T-cell reconstitution after alpha-beta-depleted transplantation in children. Library preparation (for TCRbeta) was performed with unique molecular identifiers. One entry per CDR3 protein results from TCRdb running MiXCR on the PCR reads. The data hold hundreds of thousands of distinct CDR3 sequences, with about 17% observed a single time. The sequences come from PBMCs, mostly from graft donor cells, collected 360 days after TCRalphabeta/CD19-depleted stem cell transplant. These receptors were obtained from a male patient between 2 and 10 years old who had a stem cell transplant for acute lymphoblastic leukemia, so the T cells may come from the graft donor.

This clonotype came up many times. This rearrangement joins TRBV7-8 to TRBJ1-4; D gene uncertain. Trimming removed 3 bases at V and 8 bases at J, with 10 bases between. Germline CDR1 SGHVS, CDR2 FQNEAQ. The CDR3 sequence is 13 residues long. The CDR3 protein is CASSFSDGEKLFF. The CDR3 DNA is TGTGCCAGCAGCTTTTCCGACGGCGAAAAACTGTTTTTT.

This clonotype has only a few counts. The V and J genes are TRBV5-6 and TRBJ2-1; D perhaps matches TRBD2 (6 bases). The CDR3 is 15 residues long. Per the germline V gene, CDR1 is SGHDT and CDR2 is YYEEEE. Trimming took off 3 bases at V and 1 base at J, with 11 bases between the two ends. The DNA of the CDR3 is TGTGCCAGCAGCTGGACGGGGGTTTCCTACAATGAGCAGTTCTTC. Translating gives CASSWTGVSYNEQFF. Variable domain in full (rest from reference TRBV5-6 and TRBJ2-1): DAGVTQSPTHLIKTRGQQVTLRCSPKSGHDTVSWYQQALGQGPQFIFQYYEEEERQRGNFPDRFSGHQFPNYSSELNVNALLLGDSALYLCASSWTGVSYNEQFFGPGTRLTVL.

This clonotype has only a few counts. V is TRBV15 and J is TRBJ2-4, with TRBD2 as a possible D gene (5 bases). V gave up 0 bases and J gave up 3 bases, with 24 bases separating them. This CDR3 has 20 amino acids. Germline-derived CDR1 and CDR2 are LNHNV and YYDKDF (reference sequence). The CDR3 region has the DNA TGTGCCACCAGCAGAGACTTAGCCGGAGCTCAACAGACTAACAAAAACATTCAGTACTTC. Protein sequence: CATSRDLAGAQQTNKNIQYF.

This clonotype was observed a handful of times. The chain has TRBV12-3 or TRBV12-4 and TRBJ2-7; 8 nucleotides match TRBD1. Trimming at V came to 5 bases and at J to 2 bases, leaving 5 bases not matched to a gene. This CDR3 region has 14 residues. The chain's CDR3 is CASSMTGEAYEQYF. The CDR3 bases are TGTGCCAGCAGTATGACAGGGGAAGCCTACGAGCAGTACTTC.

The chain carries TRBV4-1 and TRBJ2-2; D remains unclear. V was clipped by 1 base and J by 2 bases, with 14 bases between them. CDR3 length: 17 amino acids. From germline, CDR1 is MGHRA and CDR2 YSYEKL. This CDR3 is CASSQVDLGLNTGELFF. The DNA of the CDR3 is TGCGCCAGCAGCCAAGTCGATCTGGGGTTAAACACCGGGGAGCTGTTTTTT.

The chain joins TRBV10-3 to TRBJ1-2; perhaps TRBD1 as D (5 bases). With 7 bases removed from V and 8 bases from J, the gap between germline ends came to 17 bases. The V gene's germline CDR1 is ENHRY and CDR2 SYGVKD. The CDR3 sequence is 13 residues long. The CDR3 region has the DNA TGTGCCATCAATACGGGACCGCCCGAGGGCTACACCTTC. It yields the protein CAINTGPPEGYTF.

The chain recombines TRBV5-1 with TRBJ2-2, with 8 bases lining up with TRBD2. Per the germline V gene, CDR1 is SGHRS and CDR2 is YFSETQ. This CDR3 region has 16 residues. The ends lost 0 bases at V and 7 bases at J; junction bases unmatched: 8. CDR3 in DNA: TGCGCCAGCAGCTTGGAAGTAAGCGGGAGATTCGGGGAGCTGTTTTTT. As protein: CASSLEVSGRFGELFF.

This clonotype was observed at least ten times. V is TRBV12-3 or TRBV12-4 and J is TRBJ2-4, with a weak D call TRBD2 (6 bases). The CDR3 runs to 14 residues. The ends were cut back, 2 bases at V and 3 bases at J, with 8 bases in the middle. CDR3: CASSLSEGKNIQYF. DNA of the CDR3: TGTGCCAGCAGTTTATCGGAGGGCAAAAACATTCAGTACTTC.

In its sample, this clonotype was seen a few times. J is TRBJ2-1 and V is TRBV9; weak D call: TRBD2 (6 bases). V gave up 0 bases and J gave up 8 bases, with 15 bases separating them. The CDR3 length is 15 residues. Germline V gene lookup returns CDR1 SGDLS and CDR2 YYNGEE. The CDR3 protein is CASSVEASVWDEQFF. CDR3 nucleotides: TGTGCCAGCAGCGTAGAGGCTAGCGTTTGGGATGAGCAGTTCTTC.

This chain joins TRBV2 and TRBJ2-5; a weak D match, TRBD2 (6 bases). Between the trimmed V and J ends, which lost 3 bases and 2 bases, there was a span of 10 bases. The CDR3 is made up of 14 amino acids. Per the germline V gene, CDR1 is SNHLY and CDR2 is FYNNEI. The CDR3 is CASSEWRDQETQYF. The CDR3 nucleotides read TGTGCCAGCAGTGAGTGGAGGGATCAAGAGACCCAGTACTTC.

The rearrangement joins TRBV7-9 to TRBJ2-2; TRBD1 matches at 9 bases. J gave up 1 base and V 5 bases, and 5 bases lay outside the gene matches. Per the germline V gene, CDR1 is SEHNR and CDR2 is FQNEAQ (reference sequence). The CDR3 has 16 residues. CDR3 sequence (DNA): TGTGCCAGCAGCCCCACAGGGGGCAAGAACACCGGGGAGCTGTTTTTT. This translates into CASSPTGGKNTGELFF.

The gene calls are TRBV5-5 and TRBJ2-2; D is perhaps TRBD2 (6 bases). The CDR3 length is 12 residues. Germline CDR1 is SGHKS and CDR2 is YYEKEE (reference sequence). Trimming removed 5 bases from V and 6 bases from J, with 8 bases in between. DNA for the CDR3: TGTGCCAGCAGGTGGGGGGCCGGGGAGCTGTTTTTT. The encoded protein is CASRWGAGELFF.

This clonotype was detected only a few times. The gene calls are TRBV7-9 and TRBJ2-5, with D possibly being TRBD2 (5 bases). The germline CDR1 and CDR2 sequences are SEHNR and FQNEAQ (reference sequence). With 3 bases removed from V and 5 bases from J, the gap between germline ends came to 13 bases. The CDR3 has 14 residues. The CDR3: CASSLFGLGETQYF. The CDR3 coding sequence is TGTGCCAGCAGCTTGTTTGGACTCGGGGAGACCCAGTACTTC.

In this sample, this clonotype turned up a few times. J is TRBJ2-1 and V is TRBV20-1; either TRBD1 or TRBD2 may fit D (5 bases each). This CDR3 comprises 16 residues. Trimming took 0 bases from V and 10 from J, leaving 22 bases between them. Germline V gene data show CDR1 as DFQATT and CDR2 as SNEGSKA (reference sequence). DNA for the CDR3: TGCAGTGCTAGAGATCATGAGGGGTATATAACGCACGAGCAGTTCTTC. This sequence encodes CSARDHEGYITHEQFF.

On this clonotype: This sequence may be a read error, since a much larger clone differs from it by one base. J is TRBJ2-7 and V is TRBV11-2; 7 nucleotides align to TRBD1. Germline V gives CDR1 SGHAT, CDR2 FQNNGV. The CDR3 contains 13 residues. Germline trimming cut 8 bases from V and 1 base from J; bases unmatched to any gene: 5. CDR3 region: CASGPGQSYEQYF. The CDR3 DNA reads TGTGCCAGCGGCCCGGGACAGTCCTACGAGCAGTACTTC.

This clonotype was detected ten times or more. V usage is TRBV10-3 and J usage is TRBJ2-5; 9 bases map to TRBD2. CDR1 ENHRY and CDR2 SYGVKD come from the germline V gene. This CDR3 region has 14 residues. V lost 5 bases and J lost 2; bases outside the gene matches: 3. DNA for the CDR3: TGTGCCATCAGTCCTAGCGGGACGCAAGAGACCCAGTACTTC. It yields the protein CAISPSGTQETQYF.

This clonotype was detected only a few times. The chain joins TRBV4-2 to TRBJ2-7; maybe TRBD1 (5 bases). The CDR3 is 15 amino acids. Trimming took off 0 bases at V and 3 bases at J, with 12 bases between the two ends. CDR1 is LGHNA and CDR2 is YNFKEQ in the germline V gene. The CDR3 spells CASSQELTRVYEQYF. CDR3 nucleotide sequence: TGTGCCAGCAGCCAAGAACTGACCAGGGTCTACGAGCAGTACTTC.

This clonotype was counted only a few times. V usage is TRBV7-2 and J usage is TRBJ2-1; TRBD2 matches 12 bases. CDR3 length equals 15 residues. The germline gives CDR1 SGHTA, CDR2 FQGNSA. V lost 5 bases to trimming and J lost 9 bases; unmatched junction nucleotides: 8. The CDR3 nucleotides read TGTGCCAGCAGCGTGACTAGCGGGAGTATGGGTGAGCAGTTCTTC. It yields the protein CASSVTSGSMGEQFF.

The rearrangement uses TRBV12-3 or TRBV12-4 and TRBJ2-7; 12 nucleotides align to TRBD2. CDR3 size: 17 residues. Losses at the gene ends were 5 bases for V and 5 bases for J; bases not matched to a gene: 13. CDR3 protein: CASSTQSLAGGPDEQYF. Here the CDR3 DNA reads TGTGCCAGCAGTACGCAGTCTCTAGCGGGAGGGCCTGACGAGCAGTACTTC.

This clonotype was picked up many times. The rearrangement joins TRBV20-1 to TRBJ2-3; 10 bases align to TRBD2. The CDR3 runs 16 residues. V trimming: 0 bases; J trimming: 10 bases; junction bases outside the gene matches: 13. CDR1 is DFQATT and CDR2 is SNEGSKA in the germline V gene (reference sequence). The DNA of the CDR3 is TGCAGTGCTAGAGATTGGGCTAGCGGGAGCTCCGGCCCGCAGTATTTT. Its protein is CSARDWASGSSGPQYF.

In regard to this clonotype: Germline and junction disagree at one end, which may indicate a read error. This chain uses TRBV7-2 with TRBJ2-3; 9 bases align to TRBD2. Germline CDR1 SGHTA, CDR2 FQGNSA. The length of the CDR3 is 16 residues. Here the CDR3 reads CVSSTRAGGYTDTQYF. CDR3 nucleotide sequence: TGTGTCAGCAGCACGAGAGCGGGAGGCTACACAGATACGCAGTATTTT. The full variable domain, with the rest looked up from reference TRBV7-2 and TRBJ2-3, is GAGVSQSPSNKVTEKGKDVELRCDPISGHTALYWYRQSLGQGLEFLIYFQGNSAPDKSGLPSDRFSAERTGGSVSTLTIQRTQQEDSAVYLCVSSTRAGGYTDTQYFGPGTRLTVL.